This T cell receptor beta chain was documented in a study of vaccination and CD4 T cells after COVID-19. Findings and limits, study-wide: Relatively few convalescent patients and no early post-infection timepoints were analyzed. In convalescent patients, a median approximately 86% of post-vaccine SARS-CoV-2-reactive clones appeared only after vaccination. SARS-CoV-2-reactive clonotypes showed a nonsignificant median rise from approximately 21 to 40.

As to treatment: roughly ten-day PBMC culture with coronavirus spike peptide pools or control peptides (ViraFEST assay). On this clonotype: Its specificity is unknown.

Sequencing of DNA taken from cultured CD4+ T cells relied on the Oncomine TCR Beta short-read assay. Genomic DNA from cultured CD4+ T cells was extracted. MiXCR, applied by TCRdb to the PCR reads, yields one record per CDR3 protein. The sample records roughly 13,000 distinct CDR3 sequences, about three fifths being singletons. The CDR3 covers 15 residues. Germline V CDR1 and CDR2: DFQATT, SNEGSKA (reference sequence). V lost 3 bases, J lost 2 bases, and 13 bases lay in between. The chain combines TRBV20-1 with TRBJ2-2; D is uncertain. Sequencing input: CD4+ T cells from blood, cultured in vitro. The origin of this receptor is a human donor who had recovered from COVID-19. CDR3 residues: CSASRMALNTGELFF. The CDR3 nucleotides are TGCAGTGCTAGTCGTATGGCCCTTAACACCGGGGAGCTGTTTTTT.